This T cell receptor beta chain was identified in a study of response to subunit inactivated influenza vaccine. Broader study findings: Authors suggested each seasonal flu vaccination may recruit only limited numbers of new T cells.

Germline V gives CDR1 SGHDN, CDR2 FVKESK. Trimming removed 4 bases at V and 2 bases at J, with 13 bases between. CDR3 length: 15 residues. The table lists this clonotype with a few counts. Its cognate antigen is unknown. TCRdb recomputed calls from the RT-PCR reads with MiXCR, one row per CDR3 protein. The table shows 800,000 or so distinct CDR3 sequences, with around 20% occurring only once. This TCR was sampled from a man aged 45 to 65 who received an inactivated influenza vaccine. Sequencing used PBMCs from blood, obtained roughly 5 days after vaccination. The V and J genes are TRBV14 and TRBJ2-3; perhaps D is TRBD1 or TRBD2 (5 bases each). The CDR3 region is CASSPWGSITDTQYF. The CDR3 coding sequence is TGTGCCAGCAGCCCCTGGGGGAGTATCACAGATACGCAGTATTTT.